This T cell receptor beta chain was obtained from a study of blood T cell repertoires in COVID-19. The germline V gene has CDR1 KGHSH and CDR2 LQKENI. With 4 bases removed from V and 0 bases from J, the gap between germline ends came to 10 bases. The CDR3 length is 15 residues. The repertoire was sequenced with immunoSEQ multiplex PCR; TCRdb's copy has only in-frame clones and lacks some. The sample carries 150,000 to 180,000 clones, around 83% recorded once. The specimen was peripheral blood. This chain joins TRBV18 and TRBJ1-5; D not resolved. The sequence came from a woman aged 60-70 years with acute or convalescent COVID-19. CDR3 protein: CASSLVQDSNQPQHF. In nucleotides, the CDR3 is TGTGCCAGCTCACTAGTCCAAGATAGCAATCAGCCCCAGCATTTT.